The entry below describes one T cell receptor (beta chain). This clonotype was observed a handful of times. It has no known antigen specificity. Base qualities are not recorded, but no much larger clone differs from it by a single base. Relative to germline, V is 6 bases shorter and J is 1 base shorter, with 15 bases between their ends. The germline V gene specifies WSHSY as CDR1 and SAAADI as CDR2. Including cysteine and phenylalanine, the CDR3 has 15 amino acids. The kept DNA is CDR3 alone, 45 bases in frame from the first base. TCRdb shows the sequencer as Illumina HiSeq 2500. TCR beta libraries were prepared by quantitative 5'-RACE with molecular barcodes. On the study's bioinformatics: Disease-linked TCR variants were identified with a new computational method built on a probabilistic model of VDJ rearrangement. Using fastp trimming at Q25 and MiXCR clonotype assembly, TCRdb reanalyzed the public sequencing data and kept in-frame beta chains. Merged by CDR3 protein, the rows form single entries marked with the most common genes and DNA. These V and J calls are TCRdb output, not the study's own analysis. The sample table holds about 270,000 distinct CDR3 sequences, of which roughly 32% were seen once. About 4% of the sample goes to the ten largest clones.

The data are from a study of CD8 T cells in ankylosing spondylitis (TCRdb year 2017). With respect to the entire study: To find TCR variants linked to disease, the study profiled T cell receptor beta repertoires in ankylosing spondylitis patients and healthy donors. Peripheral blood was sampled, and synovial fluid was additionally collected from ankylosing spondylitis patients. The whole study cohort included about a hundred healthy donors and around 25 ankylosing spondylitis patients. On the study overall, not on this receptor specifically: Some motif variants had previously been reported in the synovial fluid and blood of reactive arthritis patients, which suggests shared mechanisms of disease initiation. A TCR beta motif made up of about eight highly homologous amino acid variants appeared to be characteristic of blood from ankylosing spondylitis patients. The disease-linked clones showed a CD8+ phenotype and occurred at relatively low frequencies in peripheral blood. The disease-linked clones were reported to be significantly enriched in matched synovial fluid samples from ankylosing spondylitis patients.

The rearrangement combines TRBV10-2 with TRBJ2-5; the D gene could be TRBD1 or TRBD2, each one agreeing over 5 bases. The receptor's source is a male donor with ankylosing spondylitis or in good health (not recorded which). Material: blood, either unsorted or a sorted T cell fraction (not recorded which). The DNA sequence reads TGCGCCAGCAGGGGGGAATGGGCGATCCAAGAGACCCAGTACTTC. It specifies CASRGEWAIQETQYF.